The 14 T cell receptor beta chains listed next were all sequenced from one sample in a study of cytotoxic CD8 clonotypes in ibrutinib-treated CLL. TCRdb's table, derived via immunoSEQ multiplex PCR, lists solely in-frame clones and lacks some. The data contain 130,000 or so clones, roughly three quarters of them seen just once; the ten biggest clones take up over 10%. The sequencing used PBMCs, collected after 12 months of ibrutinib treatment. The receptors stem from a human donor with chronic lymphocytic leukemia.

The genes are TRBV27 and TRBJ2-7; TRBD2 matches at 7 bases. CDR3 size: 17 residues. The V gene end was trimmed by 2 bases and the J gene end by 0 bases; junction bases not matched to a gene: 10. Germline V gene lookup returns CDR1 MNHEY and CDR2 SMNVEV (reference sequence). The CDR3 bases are TGTGCCAGCAGTTTAATCTCGGATATAGCGGGCTCCTACGAGCAGTACTTC. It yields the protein CASSLISDIAGSYEQYF.

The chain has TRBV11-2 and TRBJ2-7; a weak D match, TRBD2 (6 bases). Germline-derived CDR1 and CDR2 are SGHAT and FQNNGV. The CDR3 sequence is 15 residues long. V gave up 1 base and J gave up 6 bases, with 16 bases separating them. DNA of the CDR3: TGTGCCAGCAGCTTAGGGGACTCGACAGCCTTCGAGCAGTACTTC. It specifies CASSLGDSTAFEQYF.

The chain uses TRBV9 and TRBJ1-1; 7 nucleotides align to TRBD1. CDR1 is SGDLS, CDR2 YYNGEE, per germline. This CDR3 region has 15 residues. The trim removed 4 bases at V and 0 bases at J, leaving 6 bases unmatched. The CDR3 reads CASSTRQGLNTEAFF. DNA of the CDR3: TGTGCCAGCAGCACGCGACAGGGTCTGAACACTGAAGCTTTCTTT.

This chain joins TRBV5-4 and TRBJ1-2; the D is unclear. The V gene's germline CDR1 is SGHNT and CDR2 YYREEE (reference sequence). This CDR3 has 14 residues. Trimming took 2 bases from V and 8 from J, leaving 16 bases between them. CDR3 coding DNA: TGTGCCAGCAGCTTCCCCCAAGAGGGTTGGGGCTACACCTTC. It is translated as CASSFPQEGWGYTF.

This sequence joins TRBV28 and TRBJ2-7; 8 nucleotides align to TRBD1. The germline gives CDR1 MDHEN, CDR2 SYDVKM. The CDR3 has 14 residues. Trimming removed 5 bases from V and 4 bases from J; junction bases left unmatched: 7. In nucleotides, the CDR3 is TGTGCCAGCAGTCTAAGACAGGGGACTTACGAGCAGTACTTC. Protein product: CASSLRQGTYEQYF.

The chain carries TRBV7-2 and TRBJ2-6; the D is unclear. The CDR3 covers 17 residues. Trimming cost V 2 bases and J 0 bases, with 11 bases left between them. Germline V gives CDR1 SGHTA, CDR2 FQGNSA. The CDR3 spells CASSLILVSSGANVLTF. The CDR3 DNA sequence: TGTGCCAGCAGCTTAATCCTAGTCTCCTCTGGGGCCAACGTCCTGACTTTC.

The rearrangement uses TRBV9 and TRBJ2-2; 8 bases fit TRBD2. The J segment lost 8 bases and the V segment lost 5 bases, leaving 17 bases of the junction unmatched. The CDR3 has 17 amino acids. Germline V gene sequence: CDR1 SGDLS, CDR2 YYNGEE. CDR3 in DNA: TGTGCCAGCAGTTTTTTTTTAAGCGGGAGAGATCCAGGGGAGCTGTTTTTT. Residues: CASSFFLSGRDPGELFF.

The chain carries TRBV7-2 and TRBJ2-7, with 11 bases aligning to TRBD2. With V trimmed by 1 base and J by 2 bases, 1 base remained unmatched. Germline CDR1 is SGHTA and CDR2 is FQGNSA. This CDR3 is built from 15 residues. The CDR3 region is CASSLVAGGTYEQYF. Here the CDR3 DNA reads TGTGCCAGCAGCTTAGTAGCGGGAGGGACCTACGAGCAGTACTTC. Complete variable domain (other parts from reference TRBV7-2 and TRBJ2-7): GAGVSQSPSNKVTEKGKDVELRCDPISGHTALYWYRQSLGQGLEFLIYFQGNSAPDKSGLPSDRFSAERTGGSVSTLTIQRTQQEDSAVYLCASSLVAGGTYEQYFGPGTRLTVT.

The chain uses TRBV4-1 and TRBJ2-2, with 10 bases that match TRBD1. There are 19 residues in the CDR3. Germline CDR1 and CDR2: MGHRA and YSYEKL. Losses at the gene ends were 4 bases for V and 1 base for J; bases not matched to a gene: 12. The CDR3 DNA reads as TGCGCCAGCAGCCGCCCGGACAGGGGGAGCTTTAAGAACACCGGGGAGCTGTTTTTT. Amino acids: CASSRPDRGSFKNTGELFF.

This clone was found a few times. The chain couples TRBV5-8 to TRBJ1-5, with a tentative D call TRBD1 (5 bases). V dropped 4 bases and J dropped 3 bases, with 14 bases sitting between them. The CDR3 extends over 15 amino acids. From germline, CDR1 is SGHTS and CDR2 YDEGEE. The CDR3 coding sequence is TGTGCCAGCAGCCCACTTCAGACAGACAATCAGCCCCAGCATTTT. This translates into CASSPLQTDNQPQHF.

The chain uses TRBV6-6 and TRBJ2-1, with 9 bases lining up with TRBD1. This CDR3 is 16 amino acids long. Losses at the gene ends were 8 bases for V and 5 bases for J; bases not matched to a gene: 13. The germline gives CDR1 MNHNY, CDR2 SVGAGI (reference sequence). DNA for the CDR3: TGTGCCAGCGGAGTACGAACAGGGGGCTTTGACAATGAGCAGTTCTTC. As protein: CASGVRTGGFDNEQFF.

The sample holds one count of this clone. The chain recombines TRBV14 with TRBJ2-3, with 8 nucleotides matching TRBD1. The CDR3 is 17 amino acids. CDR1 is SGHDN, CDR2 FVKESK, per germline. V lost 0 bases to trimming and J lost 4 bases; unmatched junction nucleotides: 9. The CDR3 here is CASSQDIFEQGADTQYF. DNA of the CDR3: TGTGCCAGCAGCCAAGACATTTTCGAACAGGGGGCAGATACGCAGTATTTT.

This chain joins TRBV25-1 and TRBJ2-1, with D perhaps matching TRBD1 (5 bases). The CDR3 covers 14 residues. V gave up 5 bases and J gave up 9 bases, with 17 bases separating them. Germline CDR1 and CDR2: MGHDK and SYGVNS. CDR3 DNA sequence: TGTGCCAGCAGTAAAGTGGCCCTTACAGGTGAGCAGTTCTTC. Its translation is CASSKVALTGEQFF.

The chain's CDR3 is CASSFGGLSYEQYF. CDR3 bases: TGTGCCAGCAGTTTTGGGGGACTGAGCTACGAGCAGTACTTC. The rearrangement joins TRBV28 to TRBJ2-7; D is perhaps TRBD2 (6 bases). CDR3 length: 14 residues. Germline values: CDR1 MDHEN, CDR2 SYDVKM. Deletions cut 3 bases from V and 3 bases from J, with 12 bases between. Together with reference TRBV28 and TRBJ2-7, the CDR3 gives the full variable domain: DVKVTQSSRYLVKRTGEKVFLECVQDMDHENMFWYRQDPGLGLRLIYFSYDVKMKEKGDIPEGYSVSREKKERFSLILESASTNQTSMYLCASSFGGLSYEQYFGPGTRLTVT.